A single T cell receptor (beta chain) is shown here with its context. These data come from a study of blood T cell repertoires in COVID-19. Looking at the study overall: Italy, Spain and the United States were the sources of the convalescent and acute COVID-19 samples.

Per the germline V gene, CDR1 is SGHVS and CDR2 is FNYEAQ. V lost 5 bases to trimming and J lost 5 bases, with 18 bases between them. The CDR3 runs to 15 residues. Authors' data handling: Cell counts per sample came from amplifying reference gene primers. The data were produced by immunoSEQ multiplex PCR, yet TCRdb's version contains in-frame clones alone and is incomplete. V and J calls and clone size are copied from that table; D and trimming were computed from the DNA. The table lists around 170,000 clones, 90% to 95% of them singletons. The sequence came from a man aged 50 or older with acute or convalescent COVID-19. The V gene is TRBV7-6, the J gene TRBJ1-1; TRBD1 might be the D (6 bases). The source material was peripheral blood. The CDR3 DNA follows: TGTGCCAGCAGCCCGCTTGGGGGAGGGGGGACTGAAGCTTTCTTT. Encoded protein: CASSPLGGGGTEAFF.